The 26 T cell receptor beta chains below come from one sample, sequenced in a study of blood T cell repertoires in COVID-19 (dated by TCRdb to the early 2020s). Receptors were amplified or captured by the immunoSEQ multiplex PCR assay. TCRdb's version of the immuneACCESS table is confined to in-frame rearrangements and falls short of the full clone set. An unresolved V gene accounts for under half of the shortfall where checked; the remainder is of unknown origin. The sample yields around 65,000 clones; 82% were counted once. 35% to 45% of the sample goes to the ten largest clones. What was sequenced was peripheral blood. The receptors shown here come from a human donor in a cohort sampled during active COVID-19.

This clone was detected only a few times. The chain has TRBV11-2 and TRBJ1-1; D call uncertain. Between the trimmed V and J ends, which lost 3 bases and 4 bases, there was a span of 12 bases. This CDR3 spans 14 amino acids. Germline V gene data show CDR1 as SGHAT and CDR2 as FQNNGV. The CDR3 DNA is TGTGCCAGCAGCTTTGAGGGCTCGAGCACTGAAGCTTTCTTT. Translating it yields CASSFEGSSTEAFF.

The CDR3 DNA reads as TGTGCCAGCAGCCGGGTACTAGGTCAAGAGACCCAGTACTTC. It codes for CASSRVLGQETQYF. The rearrangement links TRBV7-2 to TRBJ2-5; maybe TRBD2 (5 bases). V was cut by 5 bases and J by 2 bases, with 12 bases left in between. The germline V gene has CDR1 SGHTA and CDR2 FQGNSA. The CDR3 is 14 residues long. Looking up the rest from reference TRBV7-2 and TRBJ2-5 gives the full variable domain: GAGVSQSPSNKVTEKGKDVELRCDPISGHTALYWYRQSLGQGLEFLIYFQGNSAPDKSGLPSDRFSAERTGGSVSTLTIQRTQQEDSAVYLCASSRVLGQETQYFGPGTRLLVL.

The rearrangement links TRBV7-2 to TRBJ1-5, with TRBD1 matching over 7 bases. Germline trimming cut 5 bases from V and 2 bases from J; bases unmatched to any gene: 0. This CDR3 has 13 amino acids. The germline gives CDR1 SGHTA, CDR2 FQGNSA. The CDR3 is CASSGQGNQPQHF. CDR3 in DNA: TGTGCCAGCAGCGGACAGGGCAATCAGCCCCAGCATTTT.

This clone was detected only a few times. V gene TRBV18 combines with J gene TRBJ2-2, with D uncertain. Germline V gene sequence: CDR1 KGHSH, CDR2 LQKENI. The CDR3 totals 15 residues. The V gene lost 2 bases and the J gene lost 0 bases, with 7 bases spanning the gap. CDR3 sequence reads: CASSPATSNTGELFF. The CDR3 region has the DNA TGTGCCAGCTCACCAGCCACTTCGAACACCGGGGAGCTGTTTTTT.

The chain carries TRBV5-8 and TRBJ2-1; no clear D gene. Germline CDR1 and CDR2: SGHTS and YDEGEE. The CDR3 extends over 12 amino acids. Trimming stripped 2 bases from V and 9 bases from J, with 9 bases between. For the CDR3, the DNA is TGTGCCAGCAGCTTTCTAGTGTCTGAGCAGTTCTTC. Translation: CASSFLVSEQFF.

This clone was counted only a few times. The chain joins TRBV4-3 to TRBJ1-2; the D gene is possibly TRBD1 (6 bases). Per the germline V gene, CDR1 is LGHNA and CDR2 is YSLEER. Deletions cut 3 bases from V and 4 bases from J, with 15 bases between. The CDR3 totals 15 residues. CDR3 sequence: CASSHFSGQVYGYTF. The DNA of the CDR3 is TGCGCCAGCAGCCACTTTTCGGGACAAGTCTATGGCTACACCTTC.

The J gene is TRBJ1-6, the V gene TRBV10-1; the D is unclear. This CDR3 contains 16 residues. V was clipped by 6 bases and J by 13 bases, with 25 bases between them. Germline V lookup: CDR1 WNHNN, CDR2 SYGVQD (reference sequence). The CDR3 region has the DNA TGCGCCAGCAGCGTGCGGGAATGGACGCTCCCGATTCCCCTCCACTTT. It encodes CASSVREWTLPIPLHF.

The V and J genes are TRBV11-2 and TRBJ1-4, with D perhaps matching TRBD1 (6 bases). Trimming stripped 5 bases from V and 6 bases from J, with 16 bases between. Germline-derived CDR1 and CDR2 are SGHAT and FQNNGV. The CDR3 is 15 residues long. The CDR3 coding sequence is TGTGCCAGCAGCCCCACAGGGAGAACCTATGAAAAACTGTTTTTT. Residues: CASSPTGRTYEKLFF.

The V call is TRBV19, the J call TRBJ1-6; D gene unclear. Germline V gives CDR1 LNHDA, CDR2 SQIVND (reference sequence). The germline V and J ends were trimmed by 5 bases and 7 bases, with 18 bases remaining between them. The CDR3 is 16 amino acids. CDR3 amino acids: CASSPLSRGSNSPLHF. In DNA form, the CDR3 reads TGTGCCAGTAGTCCCCTGTCTCGGGGTTCGAATTCACCCCTCCACTTT.

The chain links TRBV9 to TRBJ2-1; D may be TRBD1 (7 bases). CDR1 and CDR2 (germline): SGDLS, YYNGEE. The CDR3 extends over 16 amino acids. Deletions cut 0 bases from V and 0 bases from J, with 10 bases between. CDR3 in amino acids: CASSVAGGRSYNEQFF. The DNA for the CDR3 is TGTGCCAGCAGCGTAGCAGGGGGGCGCTCCTACAATGAGCAGTTCTTC.

The chain employs TRBV18 and TRBJ1-2; 7 bases are a match to TRBD1. Trimming at V came to 5 bases and at J to 2 bases, leaving 8 bases not matched to a gene. Germline CDR1 is KGHSH and CDR2 is LQKENI. The CDR3 loop spans 15 amino acids. DNA of the CDR3: TGTGCCAGCTCATCGGCGGACAGGAACAACTATGGCTACACCTTC. This sequence encodes CASSSADRNNYGYTF.

The V call is TRBV24-1, the J call TRBJ1-5; D is unresolved. Germline V gene sequence: CDR1 KGHDR, CDR2 SFDVKD. The V end was cut by 4 bases, the J end by 0 bases, with 6 bases between. The CDR3 length is 14 residues. CDR3 in DNA: TGTGCCACCAGTGACCCCTCTAGCAATCAGCCCCAGCATTTT. It encodes CATSDPSSNQPQHF.

V is TRBV30 and J is TRBJ1-2; 8 bases are shared with TRBD1. Germline-derived CDR1 and CDR2 are GTSNPN and SVGIG (reference sequence). CDR3 length equals 13 residues. V trimming: 2 bases; J trimming: 7 bases; junction bases outside the gene matches: 6. The CDR3, as DNA: TGTGCCTGGAGTATGTTGACAGGGGTTGGCTACACCTTC. Amino acid sequence: CAWSMLTGVGYTF.

The chain employs TRBV6-5 and TRBJ2-7; tentatively, D is TRBD1 (6 bases). From germline, CDR1 is MNHEY and CDR2 SVGAGI. This CDR3 is built from 14 residues. The germline V and J ends were trimmed by 0 bases and 3 bases, with 9 bases remaining between them. CDR3 protein: CASSYSGHLYEQYF. The DNA for the CDR3 is TGTGCCAGCAGTTACTCGGGACACCTCTACGAGCAGTACTTC.

This chain connects TRBV7-6 to TRBJ2-2, with TRBD1 identical over 10 bases. This CDR3 has 16 residues. The V gene end was trimmed by 5 bases and the J gene end by 3 bases; junction bases not matched to a gene: 6. Germline CDR1 reads SGHVS; CDR2 reads FNYEAQ. CDR3 nucleotides: TGTGCCAGCAGCCGACAGGGGGCGGGATACACCGGGGAGCTGTTTTTT. Amino acid sequence: CASSRQGAGYTGELFF.

The V call is TRBV29-1, the J call TRBJ2-7; maybe TRBD1 (5 bases). The germline V gene encodes CDR1 SQVTM and CDR2 ANQGSEA. The CDR3 runs to 15 residues. V was shortened by 4 bases and J by 2 bases, with 18 bases between the two germline ends. The CDR3 sequence is CSVVSVTVSPYEQYF. The CDR3 region has the DNA TGCAGCGTTGTGTCTGTGACAGTATCCCCCTACGAGCAGTACTTC.

This clone was found once. The V call is TRBV18, the J call TRBJ1-2; 11 bases agree with TRBD1. Germline lookup yields CDR1 KGHSH and CDR2 LQKENI. With V trimmed by 3 bases and J by 4 bases, 10 bases remained unmatched. The CDR3 runs 17 residues. The DNA of the CDR3 is TGTGCCAGCTCACCGACGCCGGGACAGGGGGTCCTCTATGGCTACACCTTC. Translating gives CASSPTPGQGVLYGYTF.

The rearrangement uses TRBV11-3 and TRBJ1-1; TRBD1 might be the D (6 bases). V was pared by 3 bases and J by 8 bases, with 13 bases between. Germline loops: CDR1 SGHNT, CDR2 YENEEA. The CDR3 covers 13 residues. The CDR3 loop reads CASSLTLGAEAFF. The CDR3 coding sequence is TGTGCCAGCAGCTTGACATTGGGGGCGGAAGCTTTCTTT.

The gene calls are TRBV19 and TRBJ1-2; TRBD1 is a possible D gene (5 bases). The germline V gene encodes CDR1 LNHDA and CDR2 SQIVND (reference sequence). The CDR3 is 14 amino acids. Trimming took 6 bases from V and 3 from J, leaving 14 bases between them. The CDR3 DNA is TGTGCCAGTAGGGCGGGACCAGTGGACTATGGCTACACCTTC. Translated, it gives CASRAGPVDYGYTF.

This chain links TRBV28 with TRBJ2-7; D is perhaps TRBD2 (5 bases). The ends were cut back, 6 bases at V and 2 bases at J, with 14 bases in the middle. Germline V CDR1 and CDR2: MDHEN, SYDVKM. This CDR3 contains 14 residues. CDR3 coding DNA: TGTGCCAGCAGATGGGGTAGCGTCCCCTACGAGCAGTACTTC. The encoded protein is CASRWGSVPYEQYF.

This clone showed up just a few times. The chain carries TRBV7-6 and TRBJ1-1, with D possibly matching TRBD1 (6 bases). This CDR3 spans 17 amino acids. Germline V gene lookup returns CDR1 SGHVS and CDR2 FNYEAQ. The V gene lost 0 bases and the J gene lost 5 bases, with 19 bases spanning the gap. The CDR3 region has the DNA TGTGCCAGCAGCTTAGCGCGGGCAGGGGCCCCGTTGACTGAAGCTTTCTTT. Its translation is CASSLARAGAPLTEAFF.

This chain joins TRBV4-2 and TRBJ2-1; 9 nucleotides line up with TRBD2. The CDR3 consists of 19 residues. Germline CDR1 LGHNA, CDR2 YNFKEQ. The trim removed 0 bases at V and 8 bases at J, leaving 17 bases unmatched. The chain's CDR3 is CASSQDQGQSSGVGYEQFF. CDR3 nucleotides: TGTGCCAGCAGCCAAGATCAGGGACAGTCTAGCGGGGTCGGGTATGAGCAGTTCTTC.

The V and J genes are TRBV10-2 and TRBJ1-5, with TRBD1 as a possible D gene (6 bases). V gave up 3 bases and J gave up 5 bases, with 14 bases separating them. The CDR3 has 15 residues. From germline, CDR1 is WSHSY and CDR2 SAAADI. CDR3 nucleotide sequence: TGCGCCAGCAGTGAATGGGCAGGGGATGATCAGCCCCAGCATTTT. The encoded protein is CASSEWAGDDQPQHF.

In nucleotides, the CDR3 is TGTGCCTGCCTGGGACAGGGGTATAATGAAAAACTGTTTTTT. Translated: CACLGQGYNEKLFF. The chain carries TRBV30 and TRBJ1-4, with 10 nucleotides matching TRBD1. The V and J ends lost 6 bases and 4 bases, in that order; junction bases with no gene match: 5. Germline CDR1 is GTSNPN and CDR2 is SVGIG (reference sequence). CDR3 length: 14 residues.

The rearrangement uses TRBV28 and TRBJ1-4, with D uncertain. Germline V gene lookup returns CDR1 MDHEN and CDR2 SYDVKM. CDR3 size: 14 residues. Trimming shortened V by 2 bases and J by 4 bases, and 8 bases separated the two germline ends. The chain's CDR3 is CASSLREINEKLFF. In DNA form, the CDR3 reads TGTGCCAGCAGTTTACGGGAAATTAATGAAAAACTGTTTTTT.

The genes are TRBV29-1 and TRBJ2-7, with D unresolved. V was cut by 7 bases and J by 3 bases, with 13 bases left in between. This CDR3 contains 12 residues. CDR1 is SQVTM, CDR2 ANQGSEA, per germline. The CDR3 DNA follows: TGCAGCGCCCTTGGGCAGAGCTACGAGCAGTACTTC. Residues: CSALGQSYEQYF.